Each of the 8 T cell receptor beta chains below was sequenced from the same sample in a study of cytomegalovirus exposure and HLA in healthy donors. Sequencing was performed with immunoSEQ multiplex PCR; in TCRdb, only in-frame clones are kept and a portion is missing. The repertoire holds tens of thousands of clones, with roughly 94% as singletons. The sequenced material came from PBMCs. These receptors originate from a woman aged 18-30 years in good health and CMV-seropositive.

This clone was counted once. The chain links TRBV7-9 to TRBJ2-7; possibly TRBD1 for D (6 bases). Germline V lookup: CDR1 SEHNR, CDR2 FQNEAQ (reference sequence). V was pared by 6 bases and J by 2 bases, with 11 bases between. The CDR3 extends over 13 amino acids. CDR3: CASSPDSPYEQYF. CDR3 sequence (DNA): TGTGCCAGCAGTCCGGACAGCCCCTACGAGCAGTACTTC.

CDR3 DNA: TGCGCCAGCAGTGAGCGGGCAGGGGGCCTGAATTCACCCCTCCACTTT. This codes for CASSERAGGLNSPLHF. The genes are TRBV10-2 and TRBJ1-6, with 8 nucleotides matching TRBD1. This CDR3 is 16 amino acids long. Germline V gene lookup returns CDR1 WSHSY and CDR2 SAAADI. The J segment lost 7 bases and the V segment lost 2 bases, leaving 7 bases of the junction unmatched.

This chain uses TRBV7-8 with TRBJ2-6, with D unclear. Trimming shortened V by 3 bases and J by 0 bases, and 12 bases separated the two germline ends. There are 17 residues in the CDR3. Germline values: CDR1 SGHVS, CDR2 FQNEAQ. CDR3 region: CASSFRLFDSGANVLTF. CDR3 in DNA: TGTGCCAGCAGCTTTCGGTTATTTGACTCTGGGGCCAACGTCCTGACTTTC. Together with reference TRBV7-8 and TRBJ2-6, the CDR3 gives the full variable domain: GAGVSQSPRYKVAKRGQDVALRCDPISGHVSLFWYQQALGQGPEFLTYFQNEAQLDKSGLPSDRFFAERPEGSVSTLKIQRTQQEDSAVYLCASSFRLFDSGANVLTFGAGSRLTVL.

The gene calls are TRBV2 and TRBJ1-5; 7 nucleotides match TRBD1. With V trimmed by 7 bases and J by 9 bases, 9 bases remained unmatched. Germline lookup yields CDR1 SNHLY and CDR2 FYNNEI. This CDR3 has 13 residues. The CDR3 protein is CASKEDRYGPQHF. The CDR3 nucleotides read TGTGCCAGCAAAGAGGACAGGTACGGGCCCCAGCATTTT.

The CDR3 is CASSLSPQLAGVYNEQFF. The CDR3 coding sequence is TGTGCCAGCAGCTTATCACCCCAGCTAGCGGGAGTATACAATGAGCAGTTCTTC. The chain recombines TRBV7-9 with TRBJ2-1; 10 nucleotides match TRBD2. Germline-derived CDR1 and CDR2 are SEHNR and FQNEAQ (reference sequence). The CDR3 is 18 residues long. V lost 2 bases, J lost 4 bases, and 11 bases stayed unmatched.

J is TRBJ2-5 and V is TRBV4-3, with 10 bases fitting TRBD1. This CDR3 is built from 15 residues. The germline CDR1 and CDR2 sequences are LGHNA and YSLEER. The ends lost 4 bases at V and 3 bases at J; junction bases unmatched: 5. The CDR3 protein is CASSRGTGEEETQYF. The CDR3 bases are TGCGCCAGCAGCCGAGGGACAGGGGAAGAAGAGACCCAGTACTTC.

CDR3 in amino acids: CAGSRNTEAFF. CDR3 in DNA: TGTGCCGGCTCAAGGAACACTGAAGCTTTCTTT. The chain employs TRBV30 and TRBJ1-1, with D unclear. Germline V gene lookup returns CDR1 GTSNPN and CDR2 SVGIG (reference sequence). This CDR3 spans 11 amino acids. V was cut by 8 bases and J by 1 base, with 8 bases left in between.

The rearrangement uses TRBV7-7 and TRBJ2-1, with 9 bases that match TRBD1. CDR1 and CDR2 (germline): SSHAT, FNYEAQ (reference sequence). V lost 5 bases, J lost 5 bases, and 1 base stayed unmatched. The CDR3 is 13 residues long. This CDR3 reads CASSRDRDNEQFF. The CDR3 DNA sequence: TGTGCCAGCAGCCGGGACAGGGACAATGAGCAGTTCTTC.